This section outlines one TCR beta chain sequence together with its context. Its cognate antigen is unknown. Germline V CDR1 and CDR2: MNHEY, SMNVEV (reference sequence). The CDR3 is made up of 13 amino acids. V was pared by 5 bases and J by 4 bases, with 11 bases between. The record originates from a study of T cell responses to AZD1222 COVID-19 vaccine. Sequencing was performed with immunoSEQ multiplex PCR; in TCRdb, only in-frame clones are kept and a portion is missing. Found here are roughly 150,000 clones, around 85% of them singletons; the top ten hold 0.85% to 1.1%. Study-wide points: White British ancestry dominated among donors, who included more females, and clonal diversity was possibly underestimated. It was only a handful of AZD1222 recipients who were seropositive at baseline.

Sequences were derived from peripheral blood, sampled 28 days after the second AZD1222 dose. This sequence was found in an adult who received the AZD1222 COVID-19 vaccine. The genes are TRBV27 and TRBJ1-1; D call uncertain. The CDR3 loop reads CASSPRMGTEAFF. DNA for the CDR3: TGTGCCAGCAGTCCGAGGATGGGCACTGAAGCTTTCTTT.